One sample yielded the 20 T cell receptor beta chains listed below, sequenced in a study of neurological immune-mediated disorders. Each CDR3 protein is one row after TCRdb ran MiXCR on the 5' RACE reads. Of 50,000 or so distinct CDR3 sequences listed, roughly a quarter are singletons. The sequenced sample was PBMCs. The origin of the receptors is a woman between 65 and 79 years old in good health.

This clonotype was seen ten or more times. This chain joins TRBV9 and TRBJ2-5, with a possible D match to TRBD2 (6 bases). The germline gives CDR1 SGDLS, CDR2 YYNGEE. Between the trimmed V and J ends, which lost 3 bases and 1 base, there was a span of 7 bases. This CDR3 spans 13 amino acids. Written as DNA, the CDR3 is TGTGCCAGCAGCGAGCGGGTCCAAGAGACCCAGTACTTC. This gives the protein CASSERVQETQYF. Using reference TRBV9 and TRBJ2-5 for the parts outside the CDR3, the full variable domain is DSGVTQTPKHLITATGQRVTLRCSPRSGDLSVYWYQQSLDQGLQFLIQYYNGEERAKGNILERFSAQQFPDLHSELNLSSLELGDSALYFCASSERVQETQYFGPGTRLLVL.

The CDR3 nucleotides read TGTGCCAGTCGCCCCCGAGGGACAGGGCCCCCAGTTACCTACAATGAGCAGTTCTTC. Translated, it gives CASRPRGTGPPVTYNEQFF. V and J are TRBV19 and TRBJ2-1; the match to TRBD1 covers 9 bases. After removal of 8 bases from V and 2 bases from J, the junction contained 19 bases not matched to a gene. CDR3 length: 19 amino acids. Germline CDR1 and CDR2: LNHDA and SQIVND (reference sequence).

The rearrangement links TRBV9 to TRBJ1-4; D gene uncertain. V was cut by 3 bases and J by 4 bases, with 4 bases left in between. CDR1 and CDR2 from the germline V gene are SGDLS and YYNGEE. The CDR3 covers 12 residues. The CDR3 region is CASSGNNEKLFF. The CDR3 coding sequence is TGTGCCAGCAGCGGTAATAATGAAAAACTGTTTTTT.

This clonotype has just a few counts. The chain has TRBV2 and TRBJ1-5; possible D gene TRBD1, 6 bases. V was trimmed by 7 bases and J by 0 bases, leaving 13 bases between them. Looked up from germline, CDR1 is SNHLY and CDR2 is FYNNEI. The CDR3 is 15 residues long. The CDR3 loop reads CASTEDRYSNQPQHF. The CDR3 nucleotides read TGTGCCAGCACCGAGGACAGATATAGCAATCAGCCCCAGCATTTT. Full variable domain (rest looked up from reference TRBV2 and TRBJ1-5): EPEVTQTPSHQVTQMGQEVILRCVPISNHLYFYWYRQILGQKVEFLVSFYNNEISEKSEIFDDQFSVERPDGSNFTLKIRSTKLEDSAMYFCASTEDRYSNQPQHFGDGTRLSIL.

The chain combines TRBV7-2 with TRBJ2-5, with a possible D match to TRBD1 (6 bases). V lost 0 bases and J 5 bases, leaving 22 bases between the germline ends. Germline-derived CDR1 and CDR2 are SGHTA and FQGNSA. The CDR3 totals 18 residues. CDR3 DNA: TGTGCCAGCAGCTTAGCGAGGGGGAGCTCCACGGTGGGGGAGACCCAGTACTTC. Amino acids: CASSLARGSSTVGETQYF.

This clonotype was recorded at least ten times. This chain uses TRBV5-1 with TRBJ2-5; TRBD1 agrees at 7 bases. Germline CDR1 SGHRS, CDR2 YFSETQ. This CDR3 is 14 amino acids long. The trim removed 0 bases at V and 3 bases at J, leaving 2 bases unmatched. Written as DNA, the CDR3 is TGCGCCAGCAGCTTGGACACAGGGGAAGAGACCCAGTACTTC. Its protein product is CASSLDTGEETQYF.

V is TRBV20-1 and J is TRBJ2-1; 10 bases line up with TRBD2. Losses at the gene ends were 5 bases for V and 7 bases for J; bases not matched to a gene: 8. CDR1 DFQATT and CDR2 SNEGSKA come from the germline V gene (reference sequence). The CDR3 is 14 residues long. The CDR3 loop is CSAPLAGVGNEQFF. CDR3 nucleotide sequence: TGCAGTGCTCCCCTAGCGGGAGTAGGAAATGAGCAGTTCTTC.

At least ten counts were recorded for this clonotype. The chain joins TRBV7-2 to TRBJ1-1; no definite D call. There are 12 residues in the CDR3. V gave up 1 base and J gave up 4 bases, with 4 bases separating them. Germline V CDR1 and CDR2: SGHTA, FQGNSA. DNA for the CDR3: TGTGCCAGCAGCTTAGGGCTCACTGAAGCTTTCTTT. Protein sequence: CASSLGLTEAFF.

This clonotype was recorded a few times. This rearrangement joins TRBV15 to TRBJ2-1; D is possibly TRBD1 or TRBD2 (6 bases each). V was cut by 5 bases and J by 4 bases, with 12 bases left in between. Germline CDR1 LNHNV, CDR2 YYDKDF (reference sequence). CDR3 length equals 14 residues. CDR3 sequence reads: CATSVTGAYNEQFF. CDR3 coding DNA: TGTGCCACCAGCGTGACGGGGGCGTACAATGAGCAGTTCTTC. The full variable domain, with the rest looked up from reference TRBV15 and TRBJ2-1, is DAMVIQNPRYQVTQFGKPVTLSCSQTLNHNVMYWYQQKSSQAPKLLFHYYDKDFNNEADTPDNFQSRRPNTSFCFLDIRSPGLGDTAMYLCATSVTGAYNEQFFGPGTRLTVL.

This clonotype was detected once. DNA for the CDR3: TGTGCCAGCAGCTTAGTGCCTAGCGGGGGGCCCGCTTTCACCCAGTACTTC. Amino acids: CASSLVPSGGPAFTQYF. This rearrangement joins TRBV13 to TRBJ2-5; TRBD2 aligns across 11 bases. CDR3 size: 17 residues. The V gene's germline CDR1 is PRHDT and CDR2 FYEKMQ (reference sequence). V dropped 1 base and J dropped 8; count of bases not matched to a gene: 12.

This clonotype was counted many times. This chain links TRBV25-1 with TRBJ1-4, with unresolved D. V lost 7 bases and J lost 0, with 9 bases in between. Germline V gene sequence: CDR1 MGHDK, CDR2 SYGVNS. This CDR3 is built from 14 residues. The CDR3 sequence: CASTGGPTNEKLFF. CDR3 sequence (DNA): TGTGCCAGCACCGGCGGCCCAACTAATGAAAAACTGTTTTTT.

This clonotype was detected many times. The V and J genes are TRBV6-2 or TRBV6-3 and TRBJ2-4, with TRBD2 identical over 7 bases. This CDR3 comprises 14 residues. CDR1 is MNHEY, CDR2 SVGEGT, per germline. The V gene end was trimmed by 2 bases and the J gene end by 7 bases; junction bases not matched to a gene: 5. The DNA of the CDR3 is TGTGCCAGCAGTTACGCGGGAGCGCGGAACATTCAGTACTTC. This sequence encodes CASSYAGARNIQYF.

The table lists this clonotype with a few counts. The chain combines TRBV24-1 with TRBJ2-5; 10 bases fit TRBD1. Germline loops: CDR1 KGHDR, CDR2 SFDVKD. V shed 2 bases and J 4 bases; nucleotides not matched to a gene: 3. The CDR3 is 15 amino acids. CDR3 nucleotide sequence: TGTGCCACCAGTGATTCCGGACAGGGGGGAGAGACCCAGTACTTC. It yields the protein CATSDSGQGGETQYF.

This clonotype was detected many times. This chain joins TRBV12-3 or TRBV12-4 and TRBJ2-1; unclear D gene. This CDR3 is built from 14 residues. V was clipped by 2 bases and J by 1 base, with 6 bases between them. CDR3: CASSLSESYNEQFF. CDR3 nucleotide sequence: TGTGCCAGCAGTTTAAGCGAGTCCTACAATGAGCAGTTCTTC.

This clonotype was recorded many times. The chain combines TRBV5-1 with TRBJ2-5; D not resolved. This CDR3 region has 13 residues. From germline, CDR1 is SGHRS and CDR2 YFSETQ. The V and J ends lost 4 bases and 5 bases respectively, with 12 bases between them. The CDR3 nucleotides are TGCGCCAGCAGCCCTAGTGTTCGTGAGACCCAGTACTTC. The encoded protein is CASSPSVRETQYF.

The chain uses TRBV5-4 and TRBJ2-1; TRBD2 agrees at 10 bases. The CDR3 sequence is 14 residues long. Germline-derived CDR1 and CDR2 are SGHNT and YYREEE (reference sequence). After removal of 2 bases from V and 5 bases from J, the junction contained 1 base not matched to a gene. The CDR3 nucleotides are TGTGCCAGCAGCTTAGCGGGGGGGCACAATGAGCAGTTCTTC. It codes for CASSLAGGHNEQFF.

The table lists this clonotype with many counts. The chain couples TRBV20-1 to TRBJ1-5; D call uncertain. The germline V gene has CDR1 DFQATT and CDR2 SNEGSKA (reference sequence). This CDR3 is 13 amino acids long. V was cut by 1 base and J by 0 bases, with 4 bases left in between. DNA of the CDR3: TGCAGTGCTAGAGCGTATAGCAATCAGCCCCAGCATTTT. Protein: CSARAYSNQPQHF.

This clonotype has a count of ten or more. The chain uses TRBV12-3 or TRBV12-4 and TRBJ1-1, with D possibly being TRBD1 (5 bases). The length of the CDR3 is 13 residues. Trimming removed 4 bases from V and 7 bases from J, with 13 bases in between. The CDR3, as DNA: TGTGCCAGCAGTTGGCGGCAGGGTGATGAAGCTTTCTTT. Translated: CASSWRQGDEAFF.

This clonotype has a count of ten or more. The chain uses TRBV20-1 and TRBJ2-3, with TRBD2 matching 15 bases. Germline V gene lookup returns CDR1 DFQATT and CDR2 SNEGSKA (reference sequence). CDR3 size: 15 residues. Trimming removed 5 bases from V and 3 bases from J; junction bases left unmatched: 3. The CDR3 loop reads CSASGTSGRTDTQYF. In DNA form, the CDR3 reads TGCAGTGCTTCCGGGACTAGCGGGAGGACAGATACGCAGTATTTT.

This clonotype showed up many times. The J gene is TRBJ2-7, the V gene TRBV4-2; 9 bases fit TRBD2. The CDR3 length is 15 residues. Germline CDR1 reads LGHNA; CDR2 reads YNFKEQ. Trimming removed 0 bases from V and 2 bases from J; junction bases left unmatched: 2. CDR3 amino acids: CASSQDASGTYEQYF. CDR3 in DNA: TGTGCCAGCAGCCAAGACGCTAGCGGGACCTACGAGCAGTACTTC.